A selection of T cell receptor beta chains follows, all from one sample in a study of siplizumab effects on memory and regulatory T cells. Some clones are missing from TCRdb's copy, which holds only in-frame ones; the method was immunoSEQ multiplex PCR. Among 90,000 to 120,000 clones listed, approximately 94% were seen once. Specimen: Tregs sorted from blood. The receptors shown here come from a human donor in good health. Each CDR3 is given with its conserved first and last residue. The D gene is left open where the match is weak. Clone sizes are given selectively: once, few, many, or a class where the clone is expanded.

>TRBV6-6|-|TRBJ1-4|-
CASSYTVHNEKLFF
TGTGCCAGCAGTTATACAGTACATAATGAAAAACTGTTTTTT
>TRBV19|-|TRBJ2-2|-
CASSARATGELFF
TGTGCCAGTAGTGCACGAGCCACCGGGGAGCTGTTTTTT
>TRBV28|-|TRBJ2-5|-
CASRSFRGAETQYF
TGTGCCAGCAGGTCGTTTAGGGGCGCAGAGACCCAGTACTTC
>TRBV5-8|-|TRBJ1-2|TRBD1
CASSRRTGANGYTF
TGTGCCAGCAGCAGACGGACAGGGGCAAATGGCTACACCTTC
>TRBV30|-|TRBJ2-3|TRBD2
CAWSVLGGRRGDTQYF
TGTGCCTGGAGTGTATTAGGCGGGAGGCGGGGGGATACGCAGTATTTT
>TRBV5-4|-|TRBJ2-2|-
CASSPWGAGELFF
TGTGCCAGCAGCCCGTGGGGGGCCGGGGAGCTGTTTTTT
>TRBV30|-|TRBJ2-3|TRBD1
CAWRPRRGQVSTDTQYF
TGTGCCTGGAGGCCTCGGCGAGGACAGGTCAGCACAGATACGCAGTATTTT
>TRBV5-1|once|TRBJ1-1|-
CASRPISGPAFF
TGCGCCAGCAGACCGATATCGGGGCCGGCTTTCTTT
>TRBV28|-|TRBJ1-5|TRBD1
CASKKLRTGVNQPQHF
TGTGCCAGCAAGAAATTGAGAACAGGGGTCAATCAGCCCCAGCATTTT
>TRBV27|once|TRBJ2-7|TRBD2
CASSPLAGASYEQYF
TGTGCCAGCAGTCCACTAGCGGGAGCCTCCTACGAGCAGTACTTC
>TRBV19|once|TRBJ1-1|TRBD1
CASTGQGVATEAFF
TGTGCCAGTACCGGACAGGGGGTGGCCACTGAAGCTTTCTTT
>TRBV19|few|TRBJ1-1|-
CASGGRFTEAFF
TGTGCCAGTGGCGGCCGATTCACTGAAGCTTTCTTT
>TRBV9|-|TRBJ2-3|TRBD2
CASSAPTSGRTDTQYF
TGTGCCAGCAGCGCACCGACTAGCGGGAGGACAGATACGCAGTATTTT
>TRBV5-1|-|TRBJ2-1|TRBD2
CASSRRPRLAGGGVTEYNEQFF
TGCGCCAGCAGTAGGAGGCCGAGACTAGCGGGAGGCGGGGTGACCGAATACAATGAGCAGTTCTTC
>TRBV28|-|TRBJ2-4|-
CASSTGFTKNIQYF
TGTGCCAGCAGTACAGGATTTACCAAAAACATTCAGTACTTC
>TRBV25-1|-|TRBJ2-3|-
CASSRAGNADTQYF
TGTGCCAGCAGCAGAGCAGGGAATGCAGATACGCAGTATTTT
>TRBV7-3|-|TRBJ1-1|-
CASSRRPGVEAFF
TGTGCCAGCAGCCGAAGGCCGGGCGTGGAAGCTTTCTTT
>TRBV25-1|-|TRBJ2-2|TRBD1
CASSRPGQGNTGELFF
TGTGCCAGCAGTAGACCGGGACAGGGCAACACCGGGGAGCTGTTTTTT
>TRBV7-9|-|TRBJ2-5|-
CASSLMSGEQYF
TGTGCCAGCAGCTTAATGTCGGGAGAGCAGTACTTC
>TRBV9|once|TRBJ2-2|TRBD1
CASSAAPGQGVRELFF
TGTGCCAGCAGCGCTGCCCCGGGACAGGGGGTCCGGGAGCTGTTTTTT
>TRBV19|-|TRBJ2-3|-
CASSISGADTQYF
TGTGCCAGTAGTATATCAGGGGCAGATACGCAGTATTTT
>TRBV18|-|TRBJ2-4|TRBD1
CASSPVGSGQVSPIAKNIQYF
TGTGCCAGCTCACCAGTGGGTTCGGGACAGGTTAGCCCTATAGCCAAAAACATTCAGTACTTC
>TRBV19|-|TRBJ2-5|TRBD2
CASSTGTSGIGTQYF
TGTGCCAGTAGTACCGGGACTAGCGGGATAGGGACCCAGTACTTC
>TRBV28|-|TRBJ2-7|TRBD2
CASRSGTSGRSAYEQYF
TGTGCCAGCAGATCCGGGACTAGCGGGAGGTCCGCCTACGAGCAGTACTTC
>TRBV29-1|-|TRBJ1-1|-
CSAGGFGEAFF
TGCAGCGCTGGGGGTTTTGGTGAAGCTTTCTTT
>TRBV7-9|-|TRBJ2-3|-
CASSLELDTQYF
TGTGCCAGCAGCTTAGAATTAGATACGCAGTATTTT
>TRBV6-5|once|TRBJ1-2|TRBD1
CASSYSRDSNYGYTF
TGTGCCAGCAGTTACTCGAGGGACAGTAACTATGGCTACACCTTC
>TRBV7-9|-|TRBJ1-1|-
CASSFQGLMNTEAFF
TGTGCCAGCAGCTTCCAGGGGCTTATGAACACTGAAGCTTTCTTT
>TRBV9|-|TRBJ1-1|-
CASSYRDYSFMNTEAFF
TGTGCCAGCAGCTACAGGGATTATTCGTTTATGAACACTGAAGCTTTCTTT
>TRBV18|-|TRBJ1-5|TRBD1
CASSPDRGQPQHF
TGTGCCAGCTCACCGGACAGGGGTCAGCCCCAGCATTTT
>TRBV27|-|TRBJ2-1|TRBD1
CASSKRGDRILNEQFF
TGTGCCAGCAGTAAAAGGGGGGACAGGATTTTAAATGAGCAGTTCTTC
>TRBV2|-|TRBJ2-7|-
CASSEALAIAYEQYF
TGTGCCAGCAGTGAAGCATTAGCGATCGCCTACGAGCAGTACTTC
>TRBV1|-|TRBJ2-2|-
CTSSQGRDANTGELFF
TGCACCAGCAGCCAAGGGAGGGACGCGAACACCGGGGAGCTGTTTTTT
>TRBV19|medium-sized|TRBJ2-7|-
CASTGAGAHPYEQYF
TGTGCCAGTACCGGGGCGGGCGCCCACCCCTACGAGCAGTACTTC
>TRBV2|-|TRBJ1-4|TRBD1
CASSDGTGNEKLFF
TGTGCCAGCAGTGACGGGACAGGGAATGAAAAACTGTTTTTT
>TRBV18|-|TRBJ2-2|-
CASSPGLARTGELFF
TGTGCCAGCTCACCGGGGCTAGCACGCACCGGGGAGCTGTTTTTT
>TRBV14|-|TRBJ2-2|-
CASSPTAGELFF
TGTGCCAGCAGCCCGACTGCCGGGGAGCTGTTTTTT
>TRBV9|-|TRBJ1-3|-
CASSVRGIWGNTIYF
TGTGCCAGCAGCGTGAGGGGCATTTGGGGGAACACCATATATTTT